This is a list of T cell receptor beta chains from one sample in a study of control samples from healthy donors and cancer patients. The protocol was immunoSEQ multiplex PCR, while the TCRdb copy is restricted to in-frame clones and leaves out a portion. The sample comprises roughly 190,000 clones, 91% of which are singletons, and 1.5% to 2% rests with the top ten. The sample comprised blood. The receptors shown here come from a young man in good health. Both conserved end residues are part of each CDR3. D genes are given only for firm matches. The listing skips clone size in some rows; elsewhere it reads once, few, many or a size class.

v_gene: TRBV9; j_gene: TRBJ2-2; d_gene: TRBD1; abundance: .; CDR3aa: CASSARTGANTGELFF; CDR3nt: TGTGCCAGCAGCGCTCGGACAGGGGCGAACACCGGGGAGCTGTTTTTT
v_gene: TRBV7-8; j_gene: TRBJ1-4; d_gene: .; abundance: .; CDR3aa: CASSHFRGGALVSTNEKLFF; CDR3nt: TGTGCCAGCAGCCACTTTCGTGGGGGCGCGCTCGTCTCAACTAATGAAAAACTGTTTTTT
v_gene: TRBV3-1/TRBV3-2; j_gene: TRBJ1-5; d_gene: .; abundance: once; CDR3aa: CASSQSLTSGPQHF; CDR3nt: TGTGCCAGCAGCCAATCTTTAACCAGCGGGCCCCAGCATTTT
v_gene: TRBV23-1; j_gene: TRBJ1-5; d_gene: .; abundance: .; CDR3aa: CASSQRESDQPQHF; CDR3nt: TGCGCCAGCAGTCAAAGGGAATCGGATCAGCCCCAGCATTTT
v_gene: TRBV19; j_gene: TRBJ2-1; d_gene: TRBD2; abundance: once; CDR3aa: CASTSGEASLPFSYNEQFF; CDR3nt: TGTGCCAGTACGAGCGGGGAGGCTTCCCTCCCCTTCTCCTACAATGAGCAGTTCTTC
v_gene: TRBV30; j_gene: TRBJ2-7; d_gene: .; abundance: .; CDR3aa: CAWSVTGREQYF; CDR3nt: TGTGCCTGGAGTGTCACAGGGAGAGAGCAGTACTTC
v_gene: TRBV9; j_gene: TRBJ1-1; d_gene: .; abundance: .; CDR3aa: CASSALQGNTEAFF; CDR3nt: TGTGCCAGCAGCGCCCTCCAGGGCAACACTGAAGCTTTCTTT
v_gene: TRBV7-8; j_gene: TRBJ2-7; d_gene: .; abundance: .; CDR3aa: CASSRKENRAHEQYF; CDR3nt: TGTGCCAGCAGCCGAAAAGAAAACAGGGCCCACGAGCAGTACTTC
v_gene: TRBV13; j_gene: TRBJ2-7; d_gene: TRBD1; abundance: .; CDR3aa: CASSRQPGTVSYEQYF; CDR3nt: TGTGCCAGCAGCCGACAACCCGGGACAGTCTCCTACGAGCAGTACTTC
v_gene: TRBV10-3; j_gene: TRBJ1-3; d_gene: .; abundance: .; CDR3aa: CAISESPVVGNTIYF; CDR3nt: TGTGCCATCAGTGAGTCACCGGTAGTCGGAAACACCATATATTTT
v_gene: TRBV5-8; j_gene: TRBJ2-7; d_gene: TRBD1; abundance: .; CDR3aa: CASSQTGNYEQYF; CDR3nt: TGTGCCAGCAGCCAGACAGGGAACTACGAGCAGTACTTC
v_gene: TRBV30; j_gene: TRBJ1-1; d_gene: TRBD1; abundance: .; CDR3aa: CAWRQGAGEAFF; CDR3nt: TGTGCCTGGAGACAGGGGGCTGGTGAAGCTTTCTTT
v_gene: TRBV5-1; j_gene: TRBJ2-6; d_gene: .; abundance: .; CDR3aa: CASSVTARSGANVLTF; CDR3nt: TGCGCCAGCAGCGTAACTGCACGCTCTGGGGCCAACGTCCTGACTTTC
v_gene: TRBV29-1; j_gene: TRBJ2-3; d_gene: .; abundance: .; CDR3aa: CSVGRLDLRTDTQYF; CDR3nt: TGCAGCGTTGGGCGTCTAGACCTCCGCACAGATACGCAGTATTTT
v_gene: TRBV5-8; j_gene: TRBJ1-4; d_gene: .; abundance: .; CDR3aa: CASSLLGINEKLFF; CDR3nt: TGTGCCAGCAGCTTGCTCGGGATTAATGAAAAACTGTTTTTT
v_gene: TRBV6-1; j_gene: TRBJ1-2; d_gene: .; abundance: .; CDR3aa: CASSENDPGFYGYTF; CDR3nt: TGTGCCAGCAGTGAAAATGATCCGGGGTTCTATGGCTACACCTTC
v_gene: TRBV3-1/TRBV3-2; j_gene: TRBJ1-6; d_gene: TRBD1; abundance: .; CDR3aa: CASSRLRDRANSPLHF; CDR3nt: TGTGCCAGCAGCCGCCTGAGGGACAGGGCTAATTCACCCCTCCACTTT
v_gene: TRBV12-2; j_gene: TRBJ2-7; d_gene: .; abundance: .; CDR3aa: CASRLRTSRNHEQYF; CDR3nt: TGTGCAAGTCGCCTCCGGACTAGCAGGAACCACGAGCAGTACTTC
v_gene: TRBV19; j_gene: TRBJ1-4; d_gene: .; abundance: .; CDR3aa: CASKGGGGRTTNEKLFF; CDR3nt: TGTGCCAGTAAGGGGGGTGGAGGCAGAACAACTAATGAAAAACTGTTTTTT
v_gene: TRBV7-2; j_gene: TRBJ1-5; d_gene: .; abundance: .; CDR3aa: CASSDSGGYQPQHF; CDR3nt: TGTGCCAGCAGTGACAGTGGGGGCTATCAGCCCCAGCATTTT
v_gene: TRBV5-8; j_gene: TRBJ1-5; d_gene: .; abundance: once; CDR3aa: CASEARAGNQPQHF; CDR3nt: TGTGCCAGCGAAGCGAGGGCCGGCAATCAGCCCCAGCATTTT
v_gene: TRBV24-1; j_gene: TRBJ1-5; d_gene: TRBD1; abundance: .; CDR3aa: CATSDPRTGGNQPQHF; CDR3nt: TGTGCCACCAGTGACCCGCGGACAGGGGGCAATCAGCCCCAGCATTTT
v_gene: TRBV7-9; j_gene: TRBJ2-6; d_gene: .; abundance: .; CDR3aa: CAGRVSGANVLTF; CDR3nt: TGTGCCGGCAGGGTATCTGGGGCCAACGTCCTGACTTTC
v_gene: TRBV12-5; j_gene: TRBJ1-3; d_gene: .; abundance: few; CDR3aa: CASGLGMITNTIYF; CDR3nt: TGTGCTAGTGGTTTGGGAATGATTACAAACACCATATATTTT
v_gene: TRBV7-8; j_gene: TRBJ1-3; d_gene: .; abundance: .; CDR3aa: CASSLGSTGSGNTIYF; CDR3nt: TGTGCCAGCAGCTTAGGATCCACAGGCTCTGGAAACACCATATATTTT
v_gene: TRBV7-2; j_gene: TRBJ1-4; d_gene: .; abundance: once; CDR3aa: CASSPGGANEKLFF; CDR3nt: TGTGCCAGCAGTCCAGGTGGGGCAAATGAAAAACTGTTTTTT
v_gene: TRBV18; j_gene: TRBJ2-3; d_gene: TRBD2; abundance: .; CDR3aa: CASSSGGSTDTQYF; CDR3nt: TGTGCCAGCTCCTCGGGGGGGTCGACAGATACGCAGTATTTT
v_gene: TRBV29-1; j_gene: TRBJ1-1; d_gene: .; abundance: once; CDR3aa: CSTETPATEAFF; CDR3nt: TGCAGTACCGAGACCCCCGCCACTGAAGCTTTCTTT
v_gene: TRBV11-2; j_gene: TRBJ1-1; d_gene: TRBD1; abundance: .; CDR3aa: CASSLHSTGGTEAFF; CDR3nt: TGTGCCAGCAGCCTCCATTCGACAGGGGGCACTGAAGCTTTCTTT
v_gene: TRBV2; j_gene: TRBJ1-1; d_gene: TRBD1; abundance: .; CDR3aa: CASSIGQGVNTEAFF; CDR3nt: TGTGCCAGCAGTATTGGACAGGGGGTGAACACTGAAGCTTTCTTT
v_gene: TRBV7-9; j_gene: TRBJ1-1; d_gene: .; abundance: .; CDR3aa: CASSPEGVGAFF; CDR3nt: TGTGCCAGCAGCCCAGAGGGGGTCGGAGCTTTCTTT
v_gene: TRBV19; j_gene: TRBJ2-1; d_gene: TRBD1; abundance: .; CDR3aa: CASSVRLQGPYNEQFF; CDR3nt: TGTGCCAGTAGTGTTCGCTTACAGGGGCCCTACAATGAGCAGTTCTTC
v_gene: TRBV6-6; j_gene: TRBJ1-5; d_gene: .; abundance: few; CDR3aa: CASNAFGGNQPQHF; CDR3nt: TGTGCCAGCAATGCCTTCGGAGGCAATCAGCCCCAGCATTTT
v_gene: TRBV15; j_gene: TRBJ2-2; d_gene: .; abundance: .; CDR3aa: CATSPEGPSSGELFF; CDR3nt: TGTGCCACCAGCCCGGAGGGCCCGTCGTCCGGGGAGCTGTTTTTT
v_gene: TRBV13; j_gene: TRBJ1-1; d_gene: TRBD1; abundance: .; CDR3aa: CASRRQGEYIAFF; CDR3nt: TGTGCCAGTAGAAGACAGGGGGAGTATATAGCTTTCTTT
v_gene: TRBV5-1; j_gene: TRBJ1-3; d_gene: .; abundance: .; CDR3aa: CASSYSESGNTIYF; CDR3nt: TGCGCCAGCAGCTATAGTGAATCTGGAAACACCATATATTTT
v_gene: TRBV18; j_gene: TRBJ2-1; d_gene: .; abundance: .; CDR3aa: CASSPRQGRSNEQFF; CDR3nt: TGTGCCAGCTCACCACGTCAGGGAAGAAGCAATGAGCAGTTCTTC
v_gene: TRBV6-6; j_gene: TRBJ2-7; d_gene: TRBD1; abundance: .; CDR3aa: CASSYPGTGDEQYF; CDR3nt: TGTGCCAGCAGTTACCCCGGGACAGGGGACGAGCAGTACTTC
v_gene: TRBV7-9; j_gene: TRBJ2-2; d_gene: TRBD2; abundance: once; CDR3aa: CASSLERLAGIGELFF; CDR3nt: TGTGCCAGCAGCTTAGAACGACTAGCGGGGATCGGGGAGCTGTTTTTT